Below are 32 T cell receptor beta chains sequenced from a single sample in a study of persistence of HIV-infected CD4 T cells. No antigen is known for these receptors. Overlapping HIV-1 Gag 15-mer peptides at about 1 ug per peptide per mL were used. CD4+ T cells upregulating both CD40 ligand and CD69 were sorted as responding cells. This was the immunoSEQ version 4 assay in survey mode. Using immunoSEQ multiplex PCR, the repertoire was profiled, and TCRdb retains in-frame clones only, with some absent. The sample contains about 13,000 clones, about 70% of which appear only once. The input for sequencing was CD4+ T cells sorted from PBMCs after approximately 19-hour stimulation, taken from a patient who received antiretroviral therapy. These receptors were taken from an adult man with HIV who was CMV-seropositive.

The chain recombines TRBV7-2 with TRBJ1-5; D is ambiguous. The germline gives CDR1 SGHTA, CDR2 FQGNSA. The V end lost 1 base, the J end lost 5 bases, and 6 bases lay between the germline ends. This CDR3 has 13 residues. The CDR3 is CASSLGKDQPQHF. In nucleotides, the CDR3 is TGTGCCAGCAGCTTAGGAAAGGATCAGCCCCAGCATTTT.

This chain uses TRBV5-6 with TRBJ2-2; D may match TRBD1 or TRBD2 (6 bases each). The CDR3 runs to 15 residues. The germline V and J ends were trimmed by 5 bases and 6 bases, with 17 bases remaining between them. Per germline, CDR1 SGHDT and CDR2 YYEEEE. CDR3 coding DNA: TGTGCCAGCAGTCGGGGGCAGGGAACGGCCGGGGAGCTGTTTTTT. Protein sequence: CASSRGQGTAGELFF. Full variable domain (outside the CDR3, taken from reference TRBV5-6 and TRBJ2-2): DAGVTQSPTHLIKTRGQQVTLRCSPKSGHDTVSWYQQALGQGPQFIFQYYEEEERQRGNFPDRFSGHQFPNYSSELNVNALLLGDSALYLCASSRGQGTAGELFFGEGSRLTVL.

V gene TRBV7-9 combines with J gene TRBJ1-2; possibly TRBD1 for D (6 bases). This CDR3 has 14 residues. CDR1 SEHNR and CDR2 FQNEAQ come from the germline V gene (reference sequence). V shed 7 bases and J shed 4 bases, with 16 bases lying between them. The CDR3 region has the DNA TGTGCCAGCATCACAGGGTATGGAGGCTATGGCTACACCTTC. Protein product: CASITGYGGYGYTF.

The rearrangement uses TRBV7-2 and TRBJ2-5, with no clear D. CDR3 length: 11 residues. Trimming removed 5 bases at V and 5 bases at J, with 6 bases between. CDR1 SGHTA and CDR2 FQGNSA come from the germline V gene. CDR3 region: CASSQKETQYF. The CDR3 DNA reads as TGTGCCAGCAGCCAAAAGGAGACCCAGTACTTC.

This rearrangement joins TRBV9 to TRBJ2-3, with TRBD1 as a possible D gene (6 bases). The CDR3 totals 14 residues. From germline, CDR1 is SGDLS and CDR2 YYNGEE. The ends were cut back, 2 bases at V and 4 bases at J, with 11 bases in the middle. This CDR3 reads CASSVDSRADTQYF. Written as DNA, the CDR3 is TGTGCCAGCAGCGTGGACAGCCGGGCAGATACGCAGTATTTT.

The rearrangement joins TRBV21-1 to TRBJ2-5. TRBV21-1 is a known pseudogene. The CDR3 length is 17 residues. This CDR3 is CASSKEPPGRIQETQYF. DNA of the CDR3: TGTGCCAGCAGCAAAGAGCCCCCGGGACGGATTCAAGAGACCCAGTACTTC.

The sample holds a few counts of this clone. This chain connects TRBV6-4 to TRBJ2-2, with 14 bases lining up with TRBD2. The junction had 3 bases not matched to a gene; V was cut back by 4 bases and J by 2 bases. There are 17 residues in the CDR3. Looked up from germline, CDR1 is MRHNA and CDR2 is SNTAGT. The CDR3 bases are TGTGCCAGCAGTGGGACTAGCGGGAGGTCCAACACCGGGGAGCTGTTTTTT. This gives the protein CASSGTSGRSNTGELFF.

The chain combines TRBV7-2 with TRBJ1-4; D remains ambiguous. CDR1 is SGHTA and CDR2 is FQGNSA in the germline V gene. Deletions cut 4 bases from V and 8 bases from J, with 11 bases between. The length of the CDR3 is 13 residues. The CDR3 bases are TGTGCCAGCAGCTCCGTTTGGGGAGAAAAACTGTTTTTT. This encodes CASSSVWGEKLFF. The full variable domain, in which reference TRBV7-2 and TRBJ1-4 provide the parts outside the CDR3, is GAGVSQSPSNKVTEKGKDVELRCDPISGHTALYWYRQSLGQGLEFLIYFQGNSAPDKSGLPSDRFSAERTGGSVSTLTIQRTQQEDSAVYLCASSSVWGEKLFFGSGTQLSVL.

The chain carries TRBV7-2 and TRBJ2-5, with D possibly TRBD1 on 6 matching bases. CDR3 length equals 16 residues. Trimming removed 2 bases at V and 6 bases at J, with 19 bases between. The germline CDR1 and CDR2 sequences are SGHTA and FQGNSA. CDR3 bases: TGTGCCAGCAGCTTATCGGACAGCCAGTATGCGAAGACCCAGTACTTC. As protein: CASSLSDSQYAKTQYF. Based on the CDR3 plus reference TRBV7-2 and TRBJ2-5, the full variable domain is GAGVSQSPSNKVTEKGKDVELRCDPISGHTALYWYRQSLGQGLEFLIYFQGNSAPDKSGLPSDRFSAERTGGSVSTLTIQRTQQEDSAVYLCASSLSDSQYAKTQYFGPGTRLLVL.

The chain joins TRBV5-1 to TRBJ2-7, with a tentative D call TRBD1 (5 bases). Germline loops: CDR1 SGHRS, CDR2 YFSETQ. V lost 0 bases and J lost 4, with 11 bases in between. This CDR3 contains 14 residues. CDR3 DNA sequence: TGCGCCAGCAGCTTGGGACAGTGGCTGTACGAGCAGTACTTC. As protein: CASSLGQWLYEQYF.

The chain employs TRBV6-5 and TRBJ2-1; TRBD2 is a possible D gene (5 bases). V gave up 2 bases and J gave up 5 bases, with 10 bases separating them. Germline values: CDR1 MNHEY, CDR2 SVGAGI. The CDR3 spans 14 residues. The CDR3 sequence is CASSYRTGNNEQFF. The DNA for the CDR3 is TGTGCCAGCAGTTACCGAACCGGGAACAATGAGCAGTTCTTC.

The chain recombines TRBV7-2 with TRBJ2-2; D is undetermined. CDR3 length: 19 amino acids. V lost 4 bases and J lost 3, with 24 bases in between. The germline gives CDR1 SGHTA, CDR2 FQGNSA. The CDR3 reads CASSSGARRAIRDTGELFF. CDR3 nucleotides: TGTGCCAGCAGCTCTGGCGCGCGCCGGGCTATTAGGGACACCGGGGAGCTGTTTTTT.

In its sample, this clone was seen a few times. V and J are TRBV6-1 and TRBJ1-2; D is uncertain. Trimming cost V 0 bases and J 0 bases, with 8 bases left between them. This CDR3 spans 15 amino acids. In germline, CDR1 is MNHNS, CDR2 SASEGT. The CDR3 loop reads CASSEAGVANYGYTF. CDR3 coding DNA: TGTGCCAGCAGTGAAGCGGGAGTAGCTAACTATGGCTACACCTTC.

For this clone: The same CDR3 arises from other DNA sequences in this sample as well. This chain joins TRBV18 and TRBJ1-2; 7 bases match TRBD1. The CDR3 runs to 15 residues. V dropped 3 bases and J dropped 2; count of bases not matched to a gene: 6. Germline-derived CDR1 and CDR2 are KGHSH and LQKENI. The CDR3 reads CASSPRDRENYGYTF. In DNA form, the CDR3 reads TGTGCCAGCTCACCGCGGGACAGAGAGAACTATGGCTACACCTTC. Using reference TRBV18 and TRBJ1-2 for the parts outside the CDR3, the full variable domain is NAGVMQNPRHLVRRRGQEARLRCSPMKGHSHVYWYRQLPEEGLKFMVYLQKENIIDESGMPKERFSAEFPKEGPSILRIQQVVRGDSAAYFCASSPRDRENYGYTFGSGTRLTVV.

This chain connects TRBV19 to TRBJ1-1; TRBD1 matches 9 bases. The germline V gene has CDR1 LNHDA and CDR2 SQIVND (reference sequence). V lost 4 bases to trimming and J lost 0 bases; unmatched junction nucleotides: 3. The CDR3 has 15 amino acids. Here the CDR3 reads CASSTGQGMNTEAFF. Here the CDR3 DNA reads TGTGCCAGTAGTACCGGACAGGGGATGAACACTGAAGCTTTCTTT.

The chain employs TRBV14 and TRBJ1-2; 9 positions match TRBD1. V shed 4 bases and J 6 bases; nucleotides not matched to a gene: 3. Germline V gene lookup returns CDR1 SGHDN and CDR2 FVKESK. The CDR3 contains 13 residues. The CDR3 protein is CASSLGQGNGYTF. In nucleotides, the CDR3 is TGTGCCAGCAGCCTGGGACAGGGCAATGGCTACACCTTC. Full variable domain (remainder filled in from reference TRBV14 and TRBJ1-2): EAGVTQFPSHSVIEKGQTVTLRCDPISGHDNLYWYRRVMGKEIKFLLHFVKESKQDESGMPNNRFLAERTGGTYSTLKVQPAELEDSGVYFCASSLGQGNGYTFGSGTRLTVV.

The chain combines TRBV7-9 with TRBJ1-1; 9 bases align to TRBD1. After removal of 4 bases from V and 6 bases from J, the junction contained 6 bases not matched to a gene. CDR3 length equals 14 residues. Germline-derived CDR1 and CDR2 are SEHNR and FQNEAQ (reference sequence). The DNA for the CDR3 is TGTGCCAGCAGCTGGGGGGACAGGGAGGCTGAAGCTTTCTTT. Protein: CASSWGDREAEAFF. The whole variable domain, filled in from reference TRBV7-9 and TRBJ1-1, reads DTGVSQNPRHKITKRGQNVTFRCDPISEHNRLYWYRQTLGQGPEFLTYFQNEAQLEKSRLLSDRFSAERPKGSFSTLEIQRTEQGDSAMYLCASSWGDREAEAFFGQGTRLTVV.

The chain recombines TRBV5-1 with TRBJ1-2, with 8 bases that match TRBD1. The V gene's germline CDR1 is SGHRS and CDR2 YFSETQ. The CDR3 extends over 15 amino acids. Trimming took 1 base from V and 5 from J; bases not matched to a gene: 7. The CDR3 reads CASSLTWTGLYGYTF. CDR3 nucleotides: TGCGCCAGCAGCTTGACATGGACAGGGTTGTATGGCTACACCTTC.

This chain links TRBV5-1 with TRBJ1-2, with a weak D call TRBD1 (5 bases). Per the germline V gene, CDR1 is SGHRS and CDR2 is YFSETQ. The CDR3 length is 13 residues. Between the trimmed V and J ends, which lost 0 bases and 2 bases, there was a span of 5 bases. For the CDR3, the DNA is TGCGCCAGCAGCTTGGGGGGGAACTATGGCTACACCTTC. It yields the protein CASSLGGNYGYTF. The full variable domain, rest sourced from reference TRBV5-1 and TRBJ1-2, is KAGVTQTPRYLIKTRGQQVTLSCSPISGHRSVSWYQQTPGQGLQFLFEYFSETQRNKGNFPGRFSGRQFSNSRSEMNVSTLELGDSALYLCASSLGGNYGYTFGSGTRLTVV.

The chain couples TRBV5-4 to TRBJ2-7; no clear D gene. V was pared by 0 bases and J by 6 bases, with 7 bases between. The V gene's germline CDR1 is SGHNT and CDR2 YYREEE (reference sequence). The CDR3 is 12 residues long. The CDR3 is CASSLDGSEQYF. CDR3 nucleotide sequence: TGTGCCAGCAGCTTGGATGGGTCCGAGCAGTACTTC.

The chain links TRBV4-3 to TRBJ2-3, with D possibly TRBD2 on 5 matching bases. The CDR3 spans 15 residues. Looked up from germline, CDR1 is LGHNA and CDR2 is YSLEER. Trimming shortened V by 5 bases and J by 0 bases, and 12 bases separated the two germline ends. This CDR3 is CASSFSGSSTDTQYF. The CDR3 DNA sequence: TGCGCCAGCAGCTTCAGCGGTTCTAGCACAGATACGCAGTATTTT.

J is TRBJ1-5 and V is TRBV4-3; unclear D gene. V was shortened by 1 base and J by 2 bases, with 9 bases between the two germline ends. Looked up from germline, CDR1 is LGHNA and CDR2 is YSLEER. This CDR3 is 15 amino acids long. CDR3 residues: CASSQGVQRNQPQHF. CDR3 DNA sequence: TGCGCCAGCAGCCAAGGAGTCCAGCGCAATCAGCCCCAGCATTTT.

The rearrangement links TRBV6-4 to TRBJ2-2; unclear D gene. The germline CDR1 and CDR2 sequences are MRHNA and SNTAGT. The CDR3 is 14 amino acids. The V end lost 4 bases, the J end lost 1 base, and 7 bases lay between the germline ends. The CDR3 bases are TGTGCCAGCAGTGGGCACAAGAACACCGGGGAGCTGTTTTTT. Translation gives CASSGHKNTGELFF.

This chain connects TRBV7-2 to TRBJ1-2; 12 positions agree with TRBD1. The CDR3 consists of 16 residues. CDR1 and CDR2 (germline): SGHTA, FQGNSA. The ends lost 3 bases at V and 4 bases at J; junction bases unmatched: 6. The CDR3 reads CASSFKGGQGAYGYTF. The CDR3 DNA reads TGTGCCAGCAGCTTTAAGGGGGGACAGGGGGCCTATGGCTACACCTTC.

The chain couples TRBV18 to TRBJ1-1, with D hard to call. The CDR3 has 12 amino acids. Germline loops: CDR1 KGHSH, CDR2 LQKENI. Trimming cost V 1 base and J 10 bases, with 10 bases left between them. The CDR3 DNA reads TGTGCCAGCTCACCACGAAGCGCCGCAGCTTTCTTT. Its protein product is CASSPRSAAAFF.

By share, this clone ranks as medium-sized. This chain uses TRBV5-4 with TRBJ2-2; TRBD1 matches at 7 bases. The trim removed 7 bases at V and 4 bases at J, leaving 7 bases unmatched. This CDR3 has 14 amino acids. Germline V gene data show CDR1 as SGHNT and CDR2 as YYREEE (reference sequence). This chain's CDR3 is CASQGEGGTGELFF. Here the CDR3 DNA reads TGTGCCAGCCAGGGGGAAGGGGGCACCGGGGAGCTGTTTTTT.

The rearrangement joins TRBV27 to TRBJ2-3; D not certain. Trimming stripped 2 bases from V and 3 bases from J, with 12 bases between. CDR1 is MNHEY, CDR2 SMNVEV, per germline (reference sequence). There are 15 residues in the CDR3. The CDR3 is CASSLLTLGTDTQYF. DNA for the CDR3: TGTGCCAGCAGTTTACTCACCCTTGGGACAGATACGCAGTATTTT.

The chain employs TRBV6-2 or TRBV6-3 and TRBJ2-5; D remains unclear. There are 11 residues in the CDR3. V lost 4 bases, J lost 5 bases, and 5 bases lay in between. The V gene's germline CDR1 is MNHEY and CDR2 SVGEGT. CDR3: CASSSRETQYF. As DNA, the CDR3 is TGTGCCAGCAGTTCCAGGGAGACCCAGTACTTC.

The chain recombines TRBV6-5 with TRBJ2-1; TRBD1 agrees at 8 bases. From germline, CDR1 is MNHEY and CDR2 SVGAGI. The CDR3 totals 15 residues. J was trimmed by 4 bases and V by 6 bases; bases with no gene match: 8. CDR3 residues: CASRTDRGPYNEQFF. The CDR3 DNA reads TGTGCCAGCAGGACTGACAGGGGACCTTACAATGAGCAGTTCTTC.

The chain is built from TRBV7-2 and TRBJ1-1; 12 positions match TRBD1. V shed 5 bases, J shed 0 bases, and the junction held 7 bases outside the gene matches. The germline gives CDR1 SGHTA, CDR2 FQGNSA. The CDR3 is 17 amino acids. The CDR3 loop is CASSPRDRGLLNTEAFF. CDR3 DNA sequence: TGTGCCAGCAGCCCCAGGGACAGGGGGCTACTGAACACTGAAGCTTTCTTT.

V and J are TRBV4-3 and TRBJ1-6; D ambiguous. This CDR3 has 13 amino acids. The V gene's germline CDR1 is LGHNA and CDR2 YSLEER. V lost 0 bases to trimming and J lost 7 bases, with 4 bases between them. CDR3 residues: CASSQDRNSPLHF. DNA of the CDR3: TGCGCCAGCAGCCAAGATCGGAATTCACCCCTCCACTTT.

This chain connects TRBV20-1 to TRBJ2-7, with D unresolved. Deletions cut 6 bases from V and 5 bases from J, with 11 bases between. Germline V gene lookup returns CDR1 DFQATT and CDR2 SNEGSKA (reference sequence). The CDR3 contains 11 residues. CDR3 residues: CSAEEAHEQYF. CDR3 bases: TGCAGTGCGGAAGAGGCCCACGAGCAGTACTTC.